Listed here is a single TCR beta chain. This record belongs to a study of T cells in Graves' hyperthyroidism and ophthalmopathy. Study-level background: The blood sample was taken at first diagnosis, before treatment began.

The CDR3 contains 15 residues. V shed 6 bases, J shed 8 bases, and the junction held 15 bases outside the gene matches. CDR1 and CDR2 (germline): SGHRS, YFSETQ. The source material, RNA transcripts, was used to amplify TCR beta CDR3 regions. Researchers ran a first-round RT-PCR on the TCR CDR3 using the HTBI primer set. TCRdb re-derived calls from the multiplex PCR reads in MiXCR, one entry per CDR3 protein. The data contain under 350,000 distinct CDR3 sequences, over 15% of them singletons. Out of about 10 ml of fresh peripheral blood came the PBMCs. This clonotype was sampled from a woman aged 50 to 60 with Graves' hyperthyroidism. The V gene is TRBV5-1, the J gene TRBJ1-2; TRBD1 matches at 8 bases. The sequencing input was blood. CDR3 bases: TGCGCCAGCATGCCGAAGGACAGGGTCTTAAGGGGCTACACCTTC. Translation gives CASMPKDRVLRGYTF.